This entry lists 16 T cell receptor beta chains sequenced from one sample in a study of cytomegalovirus exposure and HLA in healthy donors. The method was immunoSEQ multiplex PCR; TCRdb's version includes in-frame clones alone and lacks a portion of them. This table holds about 160,000 clones, approximately 89% found once. The sequencing input was PBMCs. The receptor set was obtained from a woman in her late teens or twenties in good health and CMV-seropositive.

The chain employs TRBV9 and TRBJ1-2; unclear D gene. Trimming took 2 bases from V and 4 from J, leaving 6 bases between them. Looked up from germline, CDR1 is SGDLS and CDR2 is YYNGEE. The CDR3 is 12 residues long. CDR3 coding DNA: TGTGCCAGCAGCGTTACGGTCTATGGCTACACCTTC. Translated: CASSVTVYGYTF. Using reference TRBV9 and TRBJ1-2 for the parts outside the CDR3, the full variable domain is DSGVTQTPKHLITATGQRVTLRCSPRSGDLSVYWYQQSLDQGLQFLIQYYNGEERAKGNILERFSAQQFPDLHSELNLSSLELGDSALYFCASSVTVYGYTFGSGTRLTVV.

This clone was seen a few times. CDR3 DNA sequence: TGTGCCAGTAGTAGGGGACTAGCGGGGACTCCTAGCACAGATACGCAGTATTTT. Protein product: CASSRGLAGTPSTDTQYF. The chain is built from TRBV19 and TRBJ2-3; TRBD2 agrees at 13 bases. The CDR3 runs 18 residues. After removal of 4 bases from V and 0 bases from J, the junction contained 7 bases not matched to a gene. Per the germline V gene, CDR1 is LNHDA and CDR2 is SQIVND (reference sequence).

V usage is TRBV4-1 and J usage is TRBJ1-1; 7 bases agree with TRBD1. The germline CDR1 and CDR2 sequences are MGHRA and YSYEKL. With V trimmed by 1 base and J by 2 bases, 4 bases remained unmatched. This CDR3 has 15 amino acids. The CDR3 sequence: CASSQVGDSNTEAFF. CDR3 in DNA: TGCGCCAGCAGCCAAGTCGGGGACAGCAACACTGAAGCTTTCTTT.

The chain combines TRBV5-1 with TRBJ1-1; D not certain. This CDR3 spans 13 amino acids. Trimming removed 3 bases at V and 0 bases at J, with 6 bases between. Germline-derived CDR1 and CDR2 are SGHRS and YFSETQ. The CDR3: CASSSQVNTEAFF. The CDR3 bases are TGCGCCAGCAGCTCCCAGGTGAACACTGAAGCTTTCTTT.

The V call is TRBV27, the J call TRBJ1-1; 9 bases fit TRBD1. The length of the CDR3 is 14 residues. V was clipped by 6 bases and J by 5 bases; unmatched bases: 7. Germline-derived CDR1 and CDR2 are MNHEY and SMNVEV (reference sequence). CDR3 DNA sequence: TGTGCCAGCAGCTTTGGGACAGGGTTGACTGAAGCTTTCTTT. Protein: CASSFGTGLTEAFF.

The chain joins TRBV10-3 to TRBJ2-7, with a possible D match to TRBD2 (6 bases). The germline V and J ends were trimmed by 4 bases and 0 bases, with 13 bases remaining between them. CDR3 length equals 15 residues. Germline loops: CDR1 ENHRY, CDR2 SYGVKD. CDR3 sequence (DNA): TGTGCCATCAGTGTGTCGGGGGAGGCCTCCTACGAGCAGTACTTC. As protein: CAISVSGEASYEQYF.

The rearrangement uses TRBV21-1 and TRBJ1-5. TRBV21-1 is flagged as a pseudogene. This CDR3 spans 15 amino acids. The CDR3 loop reads CASSEIPKINQPQHF. Written as DNA, the CDR3 is TGTGCCAGCAGCGAAATCCCTAAGATAAATCAGCCCCAGCATTTT.

The CDR3 nucleotides read TGTGCCAGCAGTGAGGGTCGGGGAAACTACGAGCAGTACTTC. This codes for CASSEGRGNYEQYF. The V gene is TRBV6-1, the J gene TRBJ2-7, with TRBD2 as a possible D gene (5 bases). V shed 3 bases and J shed 3 bases, with 12 bases lying between them. CDR1 is MNHNS, CDR2 SASEGT, per germline. This CDR3 has 14 amino acids.

In the case of this clone: One end of the junction fails to match germline, which may point to a read error. V usage is TRBV7-2 and J usage is TRBJ1-2; D perhaps matches TRBD1 (6 bases). Germline V gives CDR1 SGHTA, CDR2 FQGNSA. This CDR3 comprises 17 residues. The CDR3 DNA is TGTGCCAGCAGCTTAGCGGGGGCAGGGTTTTCTAACTCTGGCTACACCTTC. Its protein is CASSLAGAGFSNSGYTF.

The chain combines TRBV5-1 with TRBJ2-7; 7 nucleotides line up with TRBD1. With 0 bases clipped from V and 7 bases from J, the junction kept 7 bases outside the gene matches. In germline, CDR1 is SGHRS, CDR2 YFSETQ. CDR3 length: 14 residues. CDR3 in DNA: TGCGCCAGCAGCTTGGAAAAACCGGGACAGGAGCAGTACTTC. Its translation is CASSLEKPGQEQYF.

This clone was counted between two and nine times. The rearrangement links TRBV9 to TRBJ2-7, with 11 bases lining up with TRBD2. Trimming cost V 3 bases and J 1 base; bases outside gene matches: 9. Germline V gene sequence: CDR1 SGDLS, CDR2 YYNGEE. The CDR3 extends over 17 amino acids. In nucleotides, the CDR3 is TGTGCCAGCAGCGCCCTCAAACTAGCGGGAGTTTCCTACGAGCAGTACTTC. It translates to CASSALKLAGVSYEQYF.

This clone was recorded a few times. The V and J genes are TRBV6-1 and TRBJ2-7, with 14 bases matching TRBD2. With 6 bases clipped from V and 2 bases from J, the junction kept 3 bases outside the gene matches. The CDR3 is made up of 15 amino acids. CDR1 is MNHNS and CDR2 is SASEGT in the germline V gene. This CDR3 reads CASRKGLAGAYEQYF. Written as DNA, the CDR3 is TGTGCCAGCAGGAAGGGACTAGCGGGAGCCTACGAGCAGTACTTC.

V usage is TRBV7-3 and J usage is TRBJ2-2; no clear D. The CDR3 has 12 residues. V was shortened by 2 bases and J by 6 bases, with 4 bases between the two germline ends. Germline loops: CDR1 SGHTA, CDR2 FQGTGA. This CDR3 is CASSLSAGELFF. The CDR3, as DNA: TGTGCCAGCAGCTTATCTGCCGGGGAGCTGTTTTTT.

The chain combines TRBV19 with TRBJ1-1; possibly TRBD1 for D (5 bases). Germline CDR1 LNHDA, CDR2 SQIVND (reference sequence). Trimming stripped 5 bases from V and 0 bases from J, with 7 bases between. CDR3 length equals 13 residues. In DNA, the CDR3 is TGTGCCAGTAGTCAACAGGTGAACACTGAAGCTTTCTTT. Protein product: CASSQQVNTEAFF.

V is TRBV7-9 and J is TRBJ2-7; 9 positions match TRBD2. The CDR3 contains 14 residues. CDR1 and CDR2 (germline): SEHNR, FQNEAQ (reference sequence). J gave up 3 bases and V 3 bases, and 3 bases lay outside the gene matches. The CDR3 DNA reads TGTGCCAGCAGCTTCGCTAGCGGGAACTACGAGCAGTACTTC. It encodes CASSFASGNYEQYF. The full variable domain, its missing parts supplied by reference TRBV7-9 and TRBJ2-7, is DTGVSQNPRHKITKRGQNVTFRCDPISEHNRLYWYRQTLGQGPEFLTYFQNEAQLEKSRLLSDRFSAERPKGSFSTLEIQRTEQGDSAMYLCASSFASGNYEQYFGPGTRLTVT.

In its sample, this clone was seen once. The chain links TRBV11-3 to TRBJ2-7; D might be TRBD2 (6 bases). Trimming cost V 4 bases and J 5 bases, with 18 bases left between them. CDR1 and CDR2 from the germline V gene are SGHNT and YENEEA. The CDR3 covers 15 residues. CDR3 in DNA: TGTGCCAGCAGCTCAGAGGAGACTAGATTCAACGAGCAGTACTTC. Its protein is CASSSEETRFNEQYF.